The clone carrying this T cell receptor (beta chain) was found a few times. The antigen is unknown. Preparing the TCRbeta library involved the use of unique molecular identifiers. TCRdb re-derived calls from the PCR reads in MiXCR, one entry per CDR3 protein. The sample shows approximately 980,000 distinct CDR3 sequences, about 31% of them seen only once. The entry originates in a study of T-cell reconstitution after alpha-beta-depleted transplantation in children. Study-wide findings and caveats: At one year after transplant, newly produced T cells mostly accounted for T-cell counts and diversity. About two months after transplant, alpha-beta T cells reportedly came from several hundred expanded graft clones.

The CDR3 totals 17 residues. Unmatched junction bases numbered 14, after V lost 3 bases and J lost 5 bases. Per germline, CDR1 LGHDT and CDR2 YNNKEL (reference sequence). This chain links TRBV3-1 with TRBJ2-3; 7 bases line up with TRBD2. This receptor was obtained from a boy in the first two years of life who had a stem cell transplant for SCID, so the T cells may come from the graft donor. The source was PBMCs, mostly from graft donor cells, collected 360 days after TCRalphabeta/CD19-depleted stem cell transplant. The CDR3 region has the DNA TGTGCCAGCAGCCACTGGAAGCGGGAAATTCTAGGAGATACGCAGTATTTT. Its protein product is CASSHWKREILGDTQYF.